The text below deals with one T cell receptor (beta chain). No cognate antigen has been identified for it. No quality values exist for individual bases; no much larger clone is one base distant. This sample stems from a study of shared clonotypes between healthy human individuals (dated by TCRdb to about 2020). Notes on the research overall: The cohort included three men and a couple of women between 18 and 49 years of age. To estimate repertoire size and how much clonotype sharing occurs between individuals, the study deeply sequenced the blood TCR repertoires of 4 to 6 healthy adults. To increase sequencing depth and limit assay-specific biases, TCR repertoire library preparation and sequencing were carried out by different laboratories using diverse techniques. Each donor's leukapheresis produced roughly between roughly 0.94 and 9.5 billion PBMCs. Beyond this particular receptor, the publication reports: Sampling was limited to blood, and TCR repertoires in tissue likely differ from TCR repertoires in blood. Pairwise subsampling led to the expectation that sequencing depth would affect the degree of clonotype sharing among donors. The small number of donors limited the genetic and exposure-history diversity represented.

TCR CDR3 regions were amplified from genomic DNA by multiplex PCR using the deep immunoSEQ assay. Extracted genomic DNA from each cell subset was spread evenly across all wells of several immunoSEQ 96-well plates, with each plate serving as a replicate. For unsorted PBMC, each replicate PCR was loaded with around 300 ng genomic DNA, equivalent to 30,000 or so T cell genomes. Unsorted PBMC genomic DNA was sequenced across ten immunoSEQ deep assay plates. Purified libraries were quantified with a Qubit 3.0 fluorometer, sized on a Bioanalyzer 2100, and re-quantified with the KAPA Library Quantification kit. A separate single-read 150-cycle Illumina NextSeq 550 flow cell was used to sequence each immunoSEQ 96-well plate. Turning to the authors' computational methods: Because only junctional sequences without quality scores were contained in the immunoSEQ output, filtering matching that applied to full-length reads could not be performed. Sequences were annotated with PyIR, a Python wrapper for IgBLAST v1.9, using IMGT germline references to assign V/J genes and CDR3. Reads with weak V/J assignments (E-value above 1e-6), missing CDR3, stop codons, out-of-frame junctions, or ambiguous translated residues were removed. V3J clonotypes were defined by identical inferred V gene, J gene, and CDR3 amino acid sequence. Percentage overlap between repertoires was computed as shared unique clonotypes divided by the size of the smaller repertoire. Three approaches were used to assess repertoire richness: RTK rarefaction, the Chao1 estimator, and Recon v2.1 estimates of unobserved clonotypes. What TCRdb holds here is the immuneACCESS table cut down to in-frame rearrangements. Part of the clones is not present; checked against another copy, under half of the missing clones reflect an unresolved V gene, and the others are unexplained. V and J calls and clone size are given by that table; D and trimming were obtained from the DNA. Within this sample are a few hundred thousand clones, with around 77% of them counted one time only. The ten most abundant clones make up around 12% of the sample.

The donors were healthy, HIV-negative adults who had no recently reported acute infections or vaccinations. Only Caucasian adults living in Nashville, Tennessee, USA were represented among the donors. In the unsorted samples, roughly 90 million PBMCs were counted, and genomic DNA was extracted using the QIAamp DNA Blood Mini kit. After blood collection by leukapheresis, PBMCs were isolated using Ficoll-Histopaque density gradient centrifugation and then cryopreserved in the vapor phase of liquid nitrogen. Including cysteine and phenylalanine, the CDR3 has 13 amino acids. The read is trimmed to its CDR3 DNA, 39 bases read in frame from base 1. V and J are truncated by 5 bases and 6 bases respectively, leaving an intervening sequence of 13 bases. The germline V gene specifies SGHDT as CDR1 and YYEEEE as CDR2.

Sequencing was done on a sample of PBMCs. Rearrangement joined TRBV5-6 to TRBJ2-3; the D gene is perhaps TRBD1, from 6 matching bases. The TCR sequence derives from a woman aged 40 to 49 in good health. Some clones in this sample may be carry-over from other donors' samples. In nucleotides, the sequence is TGTGCCAGCAGGGAGCAGGGGACCGATACGCAGTATTTT. Translated, it gives CASREQGTDTQYF. Outside the CDR3, residues come from the reference TRBV5-6 and TRBJ2-3 proteins, so the full variable domain is: DAGVTQSPTHLIKTRGQQVTLRCSPKSGHDTVSWYQQALGQGPQFIFQYYEEEERQRGNFPDRFSGHQFPNYSSELNVNALLLGDSALYLCASREQGTDTQYFGPGTRLTVL.